This entry lists 13 T cell receptor beta chains sequenced from one sample in a study of OX40 agonist ivuxolimab in advanced cancers. This table comes from immunoSEQ multiplex PCR, and its TCRdb copy is limited to in-frame clones, with some not included. The table records about 30,000 clones, 75% to 95% of them present only once. Specimen: CD4+ or CD8+ T cells sorted from blood, collected in a trial of the OX40 agonist ivuxolimab. Source of these receptors: an adult with an advanced solid tumor such as melanoma, head and neck, liver or kidney cancer.

The CDR3 loop reads CASSVGTSAFLLEQFF. CDR3 nucleotides: TGTGCCAGCAGCGTAGGGACTAGCGCCTTCCTACTTGAGCAGTTCTTC. This chain connects TRBV9 to TRBJ2-1; the match to TRBD2 covers 9 bases. The CDR3 runs 16 residues. Germline lookup yields CDR1 SGDLS and CDR2 YYNGEE. With V trimmed by 0 bases and J by 9 bases, 10 bases remained unmatched.

The table lists this clone with a count of one. The rearrangement joins TRBV30 to TRBJ2-1, with D hard to call. V was trimmed by 8 bases and J by 6 bases, leaving 2 bases between them. CDR3 length: 8 residues. Germline CDR1 reads GTSNPN; CDR2 reads SVGIG (reference sequence). DNA for the CDR3: TGTGCCAGCAATGAGCAGTTCTTC. This sequence encodes CASNEQFF.

The J gene is TRBJ1-5, the V gene TRBV19; D ambiguous. CDR3 length: 14 residues. CDR1 and CDR2 from the germline V gene are LNHDA and SQIVND (reference sequence). V was cut by 7 bases and J by 0 bases, with 10 bases left in between. The CDR3 nucleotides are TGTGCCAGTAAAACGGATTATAGCAATCAGCCCCAGCATTTT. Translation: CASKTDYSNQPQHF. The full variable domain, with the rest looked up from reference TRBV19 and TRBJ1-5, is DGGITQSPKYLFRKEGQNVTLSCEQNLNHDAMYWYRQDPGQGLRLIYYSQIVNDFQKGDIAEGYSVSREKKESFPLTVTSAQKNPTAFYLCASKTDYSNQPQHFGDGTRLSIL.

V is TRBV7-9 and J is TRBJ2-3; tentatively, D is TRBD1 (6 bases). The V and J ends lost 3 bases and 11 bases respectively, with 12 bases between them. Germline lookup yields CDR1 SEHNR and CDR2 FQNEAQ (reference sequence). The CDR3 runs 12 residues. CDR3 bases: TGTGCCAGCAGCTTTGAATCGACAGGGCAGTATTTT. This encodes CASSFESTGQYF.

The CDR3 loop reads CASKLADISSEQFF. The CDR3 coding sequence is TGTGCCAGCAAACTAGCGGACATTAGTAGTGAGCAGTTCTTC. The rearrangement links TRBV9 to TRBJ2-1, with TRBD2 identical over 8 bases. This CDR3 is 14 amino acids long. The V gene's germline CDR1 is SGDLS and CDR2 YYNGEE. The V gene end was trimmed by 6 bases and the J gene end by 9 bases; junction bases not matched to a gene: 11.

The rearrangement links TRBV28 to TRBJ1-2; D is unresolved. Trimming cost V 6 bases and J 0 bases, with 11 bases left between them. Germline V gene lookup returns CDR1 MDHEN and CDR2 SYDVKM. The CDR3 extends over 14 amino acids. The CDR3 loop reads CASSRPGTNYGYTF. CDR3 sequence (DNA): TGTGCCAGCAGCCGCCCGGGGACTAACTATGGCTACACCTTC.

This chain connects TRBV7-9 to TRBJ2-7; 8 bases are a match to TRBD2. V shed 7 bases, J shed 5 bases, and the junction held 7 bases outside the gene matches. CDR3 size: 13 residues. The germline V gene has CDR1 SEHNR and CDR2 FQNEAQ (reference sequence). The chain's CDR3 is CASTLGTSNEQYV. The CDR3 DNA reads as TGTGCCAGCACCTTGGGGACTAGTAACGAGCAGTACGTC.

J is TRBJ2-1 and V is TRBV9; TRBD1 is a possible D gene (6 bases). The CDR3 totals 19 residues. The germline V gene encodes CDR1 SGDLS and CDR2 YYNGEE. V was pared by 2 bases and J by 7 bases, with 28 bases between. The CDR3 here is CASSVSPAQGRFGRNEQFF. Here the CDR3 DNA reads TGTGCCAGCAGCGTGAGCCCCGCACAGGGTCGGTTTGGGCGGAATGAGCAGTTCTTC. Full variable domain (rest looked up from reference TRBV9 and TRBJ2-1): DSGVTQTPKHLITATGQRVTLRCSPRSGDLSVYWYQQSLDQGLQFLIQYYNGEERAKGNILERFSAQQFPDLHSELNLSSLELGDSALYFCASSVSPAQGRFGRNEQFFGPGTRLTVL.

The chain uses TRBV4-3 and TRBJ2-7; D is possibly TRBD2 (6 bases). Deletions cut 4 bases from V and 3 bases from J, with 10 bases between. CDR1 is LGHNA, CDR2 YSLEER, per germline. This CDR3 spans 13 amino acids. The chain's CDR3 is CASSPRGNYEQYF. The DNA of the CDR3 is TGCGCCAGCAGCCCCCGGGGGAACTACGAGCAGTACTTC.

The chain has TRBV2 and TRBJ2-7; no clear D gene. The ends were cut back, 3 bases at V and 5 bases at J, with 5 bases in the middle. This CDR3 spans 11 amino acids. The germline CDR1 and CDR2 sequences are SNHLY and FYNNEI. CDR3 in amino acids: CASSDSNEQYF. DNA of the CDR3: TGTGCCAGCAGTGATAGTAACGAGCAGTACTTC.

The chain links TRBV19 to TRBJ2-3; 7 nucleotides agree with TRBD1. V lost 3 bases, J lost 2 bases, and 11 bases stayed unmatched. Germline V lookup: CDR1 LNHDA, CDR2 SQIVND (reference sequence). The CDR3 is made up of 17 amino acids. The CDR3 nucleotides read TGTGCCAGTAGTATTACCCCCGGGACAGTTTTCACAGATACGCAGTATTTT. It yields the protein CASSITPGTVFTDTQYF.

This sequence joins TRBV7-9 and TRBJ2-3, with D tentatively TRBD1 (5 bases). Germline V CDR1 and CDR2: SEHNR, FQNEAQ (reference sequence). This CDR3 is built from 15 residues. V was trimmed by 1 base and J by 4 bases, leaving 12 bases between them. CDR3 DNA: TGTGCCAGCAGCTTAGAAGGGGCCCCCCCAGATACGCAGTATTTT. It translates to CASSLEGAPPDTQYF. Using reference TRBV7-9 and TRBJ2-3 for the parts outside the CDR3, the full variable domain is DTGVSQNPRHKITKRGQNVTFRCDPISEHNRLYWYRQTLGQGPEFLTYFQNEAQLEKSRLLSDRFSAERPKGSFSTLEIQRTEQGDSAMYLCASSLEGAPPDTQYFGPGTRLTVL.

This chain links TRBV30 with TRBJ1-4, with D maybe TRBD1 (6 bases). CDR1 and CDR2 (germline): GTSNPN, SVGIG (reference sequence). The CDR3 has 15 residues. The V end lost 0 bases, the J end lost 7 bases, and 15 bases lay between the germline ends. The CDR3 reads CAWSVWGAFGEKLFF. CDR3 sequence (DNA): TGTGCCTGGAGTGTCTGGGGGGCCTTCGGTGAAAAACTGTTTTTT.